This entry concerns a single T cell receptor beta chain. The data belong to a study of blood T cell repertoires in COVID-19. Study as a whole: Researchers got acute and convalescent COVID-19 samples from the United States, Italy and Spain.

Assay used: immunoSEQ multiplex PCR; TCRdb lists only in-frame clones, some missing. Here the sample spans 250,000 to 300,000 clones, about 85% being singletons. In germline, CDR1 is MNHEY, CDR2 SVGAGI. CDR3 size: 15 residues. V lost 6 bases, J lost 2 bases, and 7 bases stayed unmatched. The sample comprised peripheral blood. The V and J genes are TRBV6-5 and TRBJ2-1; 7 bases map to TRBD2. This sequence was found in a woman aged 45-60 years who had recovered from COVID-19. The CDR3 DNA is TGTGCCAGCAGACGGGGGGTCACAACCTACAATGAGCAGTTCTTC. Amino acid sequence: CASRRGVTTYNEQFF.